This T cell receptor beta chain emerged from a study of control samples from healthy donors and cancer patients. TCRdb keeps only in-frame clones here, not all; method: immunoSEQ multiplex PCR. The data show approximately 140,000 clones, 93% seen once. CDR1 is MGHRA, CDR2 YSYEKL, per germline. Trimming shortened V by 6 bases and J by 0 bases, and 11 bases separated the two germline ends. The CDR3 has 15 amino acids. This rearrangement joins TRBV4-1 to TRBJ1-4, with a possible D match to TRBD1 (5 bases). The sequence was obtained from a man younger than 35 in good health. Sequenced input: blood. The CDR3 DNA reads as TGCGCCAGCAGTAGAGGAGGGGCAACTAATGAAAAACTGTTTTTT. Translation gives CASSRGGATNEKLFF.